This T cell receptor beta chain was sequenced for a study of long-term antiretroviral therapy in people with HIV (dated by TCRdb to between 2021 and 2022). Turning to the overall study: The earliest samples were collected roughly a decade before the 2015 WHO recommendation for immediate ART, at a time when ART was usually postponed until CD4 counts fell. No cross-contamination during QIAcube processing was shown when test extractions of a monoclonal T-cell line were performed alongside about 30 polyclonal samples. A total of 150 to 200 cryopreserved PBMC samples came from 25 to 30 adults with confirmed HIV infection and were collected serially over a mean of roughly 6 years (range 1-12). Among the roughly 30 participants with HIV, roughly eleven were female. This retrospective serial study examined whether starting ART and sustained HIV suppression were associated with changes in the composition and diversity of the TRB repertoire in peripheral blood.

CDR1 and CDR2 are drawn from the germline V gene: SQVTM, ANQGSEA. Counted from cysteine to phenylalanine, this CDR3 has 15 amino acids. Of the read, only the CDR3 DNA is kept; its 45 bases are in frame from base 1. V is cut by 3 bases and J by 2 bases, and the space between the germline ends is 16 bases. Broad study findings and their caveats: No data were available on ART adherence, viral resistance or therapy changes, limiting inferences about post-ART repertoire changes. Starting ART was linked to a significant rise in TRB diversity, yet even after long-term ART the diversity remained significantly lower than in transplant donor controls. Expanded TRB clones identified before ART initiation dominated the repertoire at all time points, although this dominance fluctuated and declined in many PLHIV after ART. Narrower CDR3 length ranges were observed in HIV repertoires than in controls, and an antigen-experienced repertoire with only a slight naive shift after ART was suggested by the network structure. Because pre-ART samples had limited cell numbers, unsorted PBMC were profiled rather than sorted CD4+ and CD8+ T cells. The samples span the years 2004 to 2017, and the ART regimens used at that time may not be as effective as current regimens. Limited PBMC availability meant only the TCR beta chain was sequenced, without alpha chain pairing.

Inclusion was restricted to participants for whom at least one PBMC sample before ART initiation and at least two post-ART samples were available. Every participant with HIV received treatment in the United States of America. Before DNA extraction, cryopreserved samples of about 0.95-10 million PBMC were thawed and then washed. At the time of the earliest PBMC sample, participants with HIV were aged between about 20 and 54 years. Per participant, PBMC samples came from 1-4 timepoints prior to ART initiation and 2-8 timepoints following ART initiation, for a median of 7 samples. For every participant, serial HIV viral load, CD4+ T-cell count, ART history and demographic data were obtained. Genomic DNA was extracted from unsorted PBMC with a Qiagen kit on a QIAcube, processed in batches of 12 samples. The immunoSEQ hsTCRB v3.0 assay was used at survey level resolution for TRB variable region sequencing. TRB sequencing targeted a depth of about 40,000-50,000 T-cell genomes per sample. An Illumina MiSeq with a v3 150-cycle kit was used to sequence the pooled TRB libraries. Processing in the source paper ran as follows. Repertoire analysis was performed in R inside a reproducible Nextflow workflow that covered QC, data transformation and analysis. LymphoSeq2, an R package for AIRR-Seq data exploration, was used to implement custom analyses. A few samples yielding fewer than 5000 total TRB sequences were excluded, leaving 150 to 200 analyzed HIV repertoires. Among the roughly 190 retained HIV repertoires, 55 to 65 were collected before ART initiation and approximately 130 were collected after ART initiation. Repertoires were downsampled to 5000 TRB nucleotide sequences, with summary statistics averaged over 100 downsampling iterations. The analysis kept only TRB sequences whose CDR3 regions were at least seven amino acids long. A Shannon entropy-derived clonality score and the Gini coefficient were used to measure diversity. Repertoire networks linked the top 5000 CDR3 amino acid sequences whenever two sequences differed by an edit distance of one. For TRB CDR3 amino acid sequences, GLIPH2 was used to predict antigen specificity groups and MHC restriction. To flag known associations with CMV, EBV, HIV or tissue antigens, CDR3 amino acid sequences were compared against VDJdb and McPAS-TCR. Pre-ART, post-ART and control groups were compared with Wilcoxon signed-rank tests and Holm-Bonferroni correction. The immuneACCESS repertoire file appears here via TCRdb, limited to in-frame rearrangements. These files lack a portion of the clones; in checked studies, under half of the deficit traces to unresolved V genes, and the cause of the others is not known. D and trimming were read from the DNA, whereas the V and J calls and clone size are those reported in that table. The table for this sample lists around 12,000 clones; roughly 80% of them were counted only once. 15% to 25% of the sample goes to the ten largest clones.

In the case of this clone: Its antigen is currently not known. Per-nucleotide qualities are absent, and no much larger clonotype sits a single base away.

The starting material was unsorted PBMCs, obtained 0.5 years before starting antiretroviral therapy. The sequence was obtained from a woman in her thirties or forties with HIV. The chain uses TRBV29-1 and TRBJ1-2, with no confidently assigned D gene. The CDR3 protein sequence reads: CSVDSTLGLNYGYTF. The nucleotide sequence reads as follows: TGCAGCGTTGATTCTACGCTGGGCCTAAACTATGGCTACACCTTC.